This T cell receptor beta chain was profiled in a study of T cells in women clearing cervical HPV infection. Study in general: HLA type stays a possible confounder, typing being limited. Study-level findings and limits: CIN3+ cases had significantly higher TCR repertoire richness than controls, but evenness did not differ.

Trimming removed 5 bases at V and 1 base at J, with 14 bases between. The CDR3 is 15 amino acids. CDR1 SEHNR and CDR2 FQNEAQ come from the germline V gene (reference sequence). Each participant carried one incident cervical HPV16 infection only. Some clones are missing from TCRdb's copy, which holds only in-frame ones; the method was immunoSEQ multiplex PCR. The sample holds about 24,000 clones. Concerning this clone itself: Its antigen is not known. Read coverage stops 3 residues before the CDR3 terminus; the germline J gene supplies the remainder.

Material: blood buffy coat. The receptor's source is a woman between 18 and 69 years old with a cervical HPV16 infection that either progressed to CIN3+ or cleared (not recorded which). The chain combines TRBV7-9 with TRBJ2-5, with D perhaps TRBD1 (6 bases). Partial CDR3 DNA: TGTGCCAGCAGCCCCGATGGGGGCAGCCAAGAGACC. Encoded protein: CASSPDGGSQET. The CDR3 in its entirety is CASSPDGGSQETQYF.